There are a few counts of the clone carrying this T cell receptor (beta chain). The data belong to a study of T cell repertoires in cytomegalovirus infection. TCRdb ran MiXCR on the reads and lists one entry per CDR3 protein. The sample comprises under 800,000 distinct CDR3 sequences, 24% of which are singletons, and 8% rests with the top ten. V lost 5 bases to trimming and J lost 0 bases, with 16 bases between them. This CDR3 is built from 16 residues. Germline values: CDR1 MGHDK, CDR2 SYGVNS. This chain links TRBV25-1 with TRBJ1-2; D perhaps matches TRBD1 (6 bases). The receptor comes from a human donor in good health (CMV status not recorded). Some clones in this sample may be carry-over from other donors' samples. The sample taken for sequencing was CD8+ T cells from PBMCs. The CDR3 reads CASSQRGGHSNYGYTF. Here the CDR3 DNA reads TGTGCCAGCAGTCAACGAGGGGGGCATTCTAACTATGGCTACACCTTC.